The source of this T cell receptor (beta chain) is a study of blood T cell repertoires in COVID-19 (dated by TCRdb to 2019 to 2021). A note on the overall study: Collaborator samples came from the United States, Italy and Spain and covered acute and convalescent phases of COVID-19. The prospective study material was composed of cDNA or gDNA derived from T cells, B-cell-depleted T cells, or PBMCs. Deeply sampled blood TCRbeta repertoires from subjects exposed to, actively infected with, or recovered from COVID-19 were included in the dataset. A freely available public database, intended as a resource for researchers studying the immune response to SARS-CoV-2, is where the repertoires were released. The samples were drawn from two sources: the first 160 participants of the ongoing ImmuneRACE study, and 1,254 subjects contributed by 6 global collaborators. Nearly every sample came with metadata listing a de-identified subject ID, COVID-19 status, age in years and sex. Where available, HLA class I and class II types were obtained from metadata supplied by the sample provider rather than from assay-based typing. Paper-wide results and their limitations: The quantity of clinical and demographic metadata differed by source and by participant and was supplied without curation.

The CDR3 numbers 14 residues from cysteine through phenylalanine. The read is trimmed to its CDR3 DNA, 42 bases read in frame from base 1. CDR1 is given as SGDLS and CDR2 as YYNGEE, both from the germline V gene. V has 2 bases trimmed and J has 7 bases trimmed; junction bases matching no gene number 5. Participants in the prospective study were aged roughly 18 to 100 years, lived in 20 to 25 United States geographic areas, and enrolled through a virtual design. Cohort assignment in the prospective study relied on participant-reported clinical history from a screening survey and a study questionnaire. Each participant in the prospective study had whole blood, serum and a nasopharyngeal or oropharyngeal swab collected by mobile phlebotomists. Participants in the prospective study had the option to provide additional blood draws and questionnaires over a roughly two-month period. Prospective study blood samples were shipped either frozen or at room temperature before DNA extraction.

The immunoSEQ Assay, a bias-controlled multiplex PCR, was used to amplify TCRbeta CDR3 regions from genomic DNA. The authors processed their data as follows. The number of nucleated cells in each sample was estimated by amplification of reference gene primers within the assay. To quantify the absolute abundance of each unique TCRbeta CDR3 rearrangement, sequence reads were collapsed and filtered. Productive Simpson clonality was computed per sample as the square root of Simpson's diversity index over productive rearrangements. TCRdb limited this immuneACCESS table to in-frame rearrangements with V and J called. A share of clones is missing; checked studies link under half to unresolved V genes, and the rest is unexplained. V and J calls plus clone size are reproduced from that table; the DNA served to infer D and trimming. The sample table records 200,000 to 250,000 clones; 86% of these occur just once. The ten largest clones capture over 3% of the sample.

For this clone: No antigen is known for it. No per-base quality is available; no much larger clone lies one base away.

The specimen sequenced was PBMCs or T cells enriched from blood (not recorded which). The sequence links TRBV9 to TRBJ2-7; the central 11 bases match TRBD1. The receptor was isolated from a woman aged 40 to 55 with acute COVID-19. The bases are TGTGCCAGCAGCGTCGGACAGGGGGCGTATGAGCAGTACTTC. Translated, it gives CASSVGQGAYEQYF. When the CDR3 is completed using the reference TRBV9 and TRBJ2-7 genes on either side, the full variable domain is DSGVTQTPKHLITATGQRVTLRCSPRSGDLSVYWYQQSLDQGLQFLIQYYNGEERAKGNILERFSAQQFPDLHSELNLSSLELGDSALYFCASSVGQGAYEQYFGPGTRLTVT.